What follows are 7 T cell receptor beta chains derived from one specimen sequenced in a study of T-cell reconstitution after alpha-beta-depleted transplantation in children. A TCRbeta library incorporating unique molecular identifiers was prepared. TCRdb re-analysed the PCR reads in MiXCR, keeping a single row per CDR3 protein. This repertoire shows about 300,000 distinct CDR3 sequences, 9.5% to 13% found once; its top ten account for around 7.6%. Sequencing was performed on PBMCs, taken before TCRalphabeta/CD19-depleted stem cell transplant. The source of these receptors is a boy under two years old with acute myeloid leukemia, due to receive a stem cell transplant.

This clonotype occurred a few times. This sequence joins TRBV12-3 or TRBV12-4 and TRBJ2-2; D perhaps matches TRBD2 (5 bases). V was trimmed by 2 bases and J by 3 bases, leaving 7 bases between them. The CDR3 length is 14 residues. DNA for the CDR3: TGTGCCAGCAGTTTAAGGGAGTACACCGGGGAGCTGTTTTTT. As protein: CASSLREYTGELFF.

CDR3 loop: CASSSAGAGAFF. CDR3 DNA sequence: TGTGCCAGCAGCTCTGCGGGGGCCGGAGCTTTCTTT. V is TRBV7-2 and J is TRBJ1-1; a possible D gene is TRBD1 (6 bases). The CDR3 loop spans 12 amino acids. Germline V gene lookup returns CDR1 SGHTA and CDR2 FQGNSA. V was cut by 4 bases and J by 10 bases, with 13 bases left in between.

This clonotype was seen at least ten times. The chain combines TRBV7-9 with TRBJ2-3; D is perhaps TRBD2 (5 bases). V was pared by 5 bases and J by 0 bases, with 18 bases between. This CDR3 region has 17 residues. Germline V gene lookup returns CDR1 SEHNR and CDR2 FQNEAQ (reference sequence). The CDR3 DNA follows: TGTGCCAGCAGCCCCAAGGGTGCGGAGGCTAGCACAGATACGCAGTATTTT. The encoded protein is CASSPKGAEASTDTQYF.

Comments on this clonotype: With a much larger clone just one base away, this may be a read error. The chain employs TRBV9 and TRBJ2-3; D is uncertain. The CDR3 has 16 amino acids. Trimming left V 3 bases short and J 0 bases short, with 14 bases between. The germline CDR1 and CDR2 sequences are SGDLS and YYNGEE. The CDR3 spells CASSAWNDPSTDTQYF. In DNA, the CDR3 is TGTGCCAGCAGCGCCTGGAATGATCCTAGCACAGATACGCAGTATTTT.

Many counts were recorded for this clonotype. V gene TRBV5-5 combines with J gene TRBJ2-7; no reliable D call. Germline V gene sequence: CDR1 SGHKS, CDR2 YYEKEE (reference sequence). V shed 2 bases and J shed 3 bases, with 12 bases lying between them. The CDR3 contains 14 residues. The CDR3 DNA reads TGTGCCAGCAGCTTAAGGGATTACCTCTACGAGCAGTACTTC. Residues: CASSLRDYLYEQYF.

This clonotype was detected many times. J is TRBJ2-1 and V is TRBV20-1; tentative D call: TRBD1 (5 bases). From germline, CDR1 is DFQATT and CDR2 SNEGSKA (reference sequence). Trimming stripped 3 bases from V and 1 base from J, with 7 bases between. The CDR3 runs to 13 residues. CDR3 coding DNA: TGCAGTGCTAGGGGGCTTTCCTACAATGAGCAGTTCTTC. Translating it yields CSARGLSYNEQFF.

At least ten counts were recorded for this clonotype. The V gene is TRBV9, the J gene TRBJ2-7; possibly TRBD1 for D (6 bases). V lost 0 bases and J lost 5, with 9 bases in between. Germline V lookup: CDR1 SGDLS, CDR2 YYNGEE. There are 13 residues in the CDR3. The CDR3 DNA reads TGTGCCAGCAGCGTAGCTCCAGGGGACGAGCAGTACTTC. It yields the protein CASSVAPGDEQYF.